Listed below are T cell receptor beta chains from one sample, sequenced in a study of shared clonotypes between healthy human individuals. Measured with immunoSEQ multiplex PCR; TCRdb has only the in-frame clones, and not every one. The sample contains a few million clones, approximately 96% of which appear only once. The material sequenced was naive CD4+ T cells sorted from blood. Source of these receptors: a man younger than 35 in good health. CDR3s include the opening cysteine and the closing phenylalanine or tryptophan. Fields, in order: clone size, V gene, D gene, J gene, CDR3 protein, CDR3 DNA. The D gene is left open where the match is weak. Only part of the rows carry a size: once, few, many, or a class if the clone is expanded.

NA,TRBV30,TRBD1,TRBJ2-2,CARDRENTGELFF,TGTGCAAGGGACAGGGAGAACACCGGGGAGCTGTTTTTT
NA,TRBV19,TRBD1,TRBJ2-1,CASRTGSNNEQFF,TGTGCCAGCAGGACAGGCAGCAATAATGAGCAGTTCTTC
NA,TRBV6-5,TRBD1,TRBJ1-3,CASSPGTAGNTIYF,TGTGCCAGCAGCCCCGGGACAGCTGGAAACACCATATATTTT
NA,TRBV18,TRBD2,TRBJ2-3,CASSPTSGLTDTQYF,TGTGCCAGCTCGCCTACTAGCGGACTCACAGATACGCAGTATTTT
NA,TRBV27,TRBD1,TRBJ2-7,CASRRTGGSYEQYF,TGTGCCAGCCGCCGGACAGGGGGCAGCTACGAGCAGTACTTC
once,TRBV6-1,NA,TRBJ2-2,CASSDRDWTGELFF,TGTGCCAGCAGTGATAGGGATTGGACCGGGGAGCTGTTTTTT
NA,TRBV9,NA,TRBJ2-7,CASSVKGDSGLEQYF,TGTGCCAGCAGCGTTAAGGGAGACTCAGGGTTGGAGCAGTACTTC
NA,TRBV6-5,NA,TRBJ2-1,CASRSLRGNIYEQFF,TGTGCCAGCAGATCGCTTCGTGGCAACATATACGAGCAGTTCTTC
NA,TRBV10-3,NA,TRBJ2-2,CAIAGLKTGELFF,TGTGCCATCGCCGGACTAAAGACCGGGGAGCTGTTTTTT
NA,TRBV10-3,TRBD2,TRBJ2-1,CAISGSGRSYNEQFF,TGTGCCATCAGCGGTAGCGGGAGGTCCTACAATGAGCAGTTCTTC
NA,TRBV29-1,NA,TRBJ2-1,CSVYTGYNEQFF,TGCAGCGTTTACACCGGGTACAATGAGCAGTTCTTC
NA,TRBV30,NA,TRBJ1-1,CAWSSRGGGTEAFF,TGTGCCTGGAGTTCCCGGGGGGGCGGCACTGAAGCTTTCTTT
NA,TRBV28,TRBD1,TRBJ1-1,CASSTTGTAMNTEAFF,TGTGCCAGCAGCACGACCGGGACAGCTATGAACACTGAAGCTTTCTTT
NA,TRBV4-3,NA,TRBJ1-2,CASSQEEGADYGYTF,TGCGCCAGCAGCCAAGAAGAAGGCGCCGACTATGGCTACACCTTC
NA,TRBV18,TRBD1,TRBJ1-1,CASSRDRDTEAFF,TGTGCCAGCTCGCGAGACAGGGACACTGAAGCTTTCTTT
NA,TRBV5-3,TRBD1,TRBJ1-2,CATDRGERGGYTF,TGTGCCACGGACAGGGGTGAGAGGGGCGGCTACACCTTC
NA,TRBV7-2,NA,TRBJ2-7,CASSGGRAGPGEQYF,TGTGCCAGCAGCGGGGGACGGGCGGGACCGGGCGAGCAGTACTTC
NA,TRBV18,NA,TRBJ2-2,CASSPGTGELFF,TGTGCCAGCTCACCTGGCACCGGGGAGCTGTTTTTT
NA,TRBV5-1,TRBD1,TRBJ2-1,CASSLPGTGGNNEQFF,TGCGCCAGCAGCCTACCCGGGACAGGGGGCAACAATGAGCAGTTCTTC
NA,TRBV27,NA,TRBJ2-7,CASSSSISRGFRGSSYEQYF,TGTGCCAGCAGTTCGAGTATTTCGCGGGGGTTCAGGGGATCTTCCTACGAGCAGTACTTC
NA,TRBV18,NA,TRBJ1-5,CASGSDTNQPQHF,TGTGCCTCCGGCTCGGACACCAATCAGCCCCAGCATTTT
NA,TRBV5-8,TRBD2,TRBJ2-1,CASSSLAGGYNEQFF,TGTGCCAGCAGCTCATTAGCGGGGGGATACAATGAGCAGTTCTTC
NA,TRBV28,TRBD1,TRBJ1-4,CASVDRGSEKLFF,TGTGCCAGCGTGGACAGGGGAAGCGAAAAACTGTTTTTT
NA,TRBV28,TRBD1,TRBJ2-1,CASSLDRAEQFF,TGTGCCAGCAGTCTTGACAGGGCTGAGCAGTTCTTC
NA,TRBV28,NA,TRBJ2-3,CASASQGGTDTQYF,TGTGCCAGCGCTAGCCAGGGCGGTACAGATACGCAGTATTTT
NA,TRBV6-6,NA,TRBJ1-5,CASSQSYNNQPQHF,TGTGCCAGCAGTCAATCATACAATAATCAGCCCCAGCATTTT
NA,TRBV6-6,TRBD1,TRBJ1-2,CASSYLQGSYGYTF,TGTGCCAGCAGTTACCTACAGGGGAGCTATGGCTACACCTTC
NA,TRBV7-2,NA,TRBJ2-7,CASSQKWGDEQYF,TGTGCCAGCAGTCAAAAATGGGGGGACGAGCAGTACTTC
NA,TRBV28,NA,TRBJ1-4,CASEDATNEKLFF,TGTGCCAGCGAGGATGCAACTAATGAAAAACTGTTTTTT
NA,TRBV2,TRBD2,TRBJ2-7,CASKREGPYEQYF,TGTGCCAGCAAGAGGGAGGGTCCCTACGAGCAGTACTTC
NA,TRBV27,NA,TRBJ1-5,CASSPHYSNQPQHF,TGTGCCAGCAGTCCCCACTATAGCAATCAGCCCCAGCATTTT
NA,TRBV11-2,NA,TRBJ2-7,CASSPPVRTYEQYF,TGTGCCAGCAGCCCCCCGGTCCGAACCTACGAGCAGTACTTC
NA,TRBV6-1,TRBD2,TRBJ2-7,CASSDLGLAGVRSYEQYF,TGTGCCAGCAGTGATCTGGGACTAGCGGGGGTACGCTCCTACGAGCAGTACTTC